These 14 T cell receptor beta chains were all obtained from the same sample, sequenced in a study of cytomegalovirus exposure and HLA in healthy donors. The PCR made use of 60 Vbeta and 13 Jbeta primers. The method was immunoSEQ multiplex PCR; TCRdb's version includes in-frame clones alone and lacks a portion of them. The table records under 200,000 clones, approximately 80% of them present only once. Sequencing was carried out using PBMCs. The receptors shown here come from a woman aged 18-30 years in good health and CMV-seronegative.

The gene calls are TRBV5-6 and TRBJ1-3; TRBD1 matches 8 bases. Unmatched junction bases numbered 5, after V lost 4 bases and J lost 2 bases. Germline values: CDR1 SGHDT, CDR2 YYEEEE. The CDR3 length is 15 residues. The CDR3 reads CASSPGTGPGNTIYF. CDR3 DNA sequence: TGTGCCAGCAGCCCTGGGACAGGTCCTGGAAACACCATATATTTT.

With regard to this clone: This sample also contains other DNA sequences that code for the same CDR3. The V and J genes are TRBV30 and TRBJ1-5, with D unresolved. The CDR3 consists of 16 residues. CDR1 is GTSNPN, CDR2 SVGIG, per germline (reference sequence). Trimming took 2 bases from V and 3 from J, leaving 17 bases between them. The CDR3 spells CAWSFGGSWNNQPQHF. The CDR3 DNA follows: TGTGCCTGGAGTTTCGGAGGATCATGGAACAATCAGCCCCAGCATTTT.

V gene TRBV4-2 combines with J gene TRBJ2-7; 9 nucleotides align to TRBD1. Germline values: CDR1 LGHNA, CDR2 YNFKEQ. The CDR3 runs 15 residues. J gave up 5 bases and V 4 bases, and 9 bases lay outside the gene matches. The CDR3 region is CASSRLQGATHEQYF. CDR3 DNA sequence: TGTGCCAGCAGCCGATTACAGGGGGCGACCCACGAGCAGTACTTC.

The chain has TRBV6-6 and TRBJ1-1, with D maybe TRBD1 (5 bases). Germline CDR1 reads MNHNY; CDR2 reads SVGAGI (reference sequence). This CDR3 comprises 15 residues. V was cut by 6 bases and J by 2 bases, with 16 bases left in between. This CDR3 is CASRRRGDTNTEAFF. CDR3 DNA sequence: TGTGCCAGCAGAAGACGGGGGGATACTAACACTGAAGCTTTCTTT.

This clone was detected once. The chain uses TRBV6-5 and TRBJ2-5, with 8 positions matching TRBD1. The CDR3 totals 16 residues. The germline V gene has CDR1 MNHEY and CDR2 SVGAGI. The junction had 3 bases not matched to a gene; V was cut back by 0 bases and J by 0 bases. The CDR3 loop is CASSYSGQVHQETQYF. For the CDR3, the DNA is TGTGCCAGCAGTTACTCGGGACAGGTACACCAAGAGACCCAGTACTTC.

J is TRBJ1-2 and V is TRBV30; D is uncertain. The V gene lost 2 bases and the J gene lost 5 bases, with 9 bases spanning the gap. Germline assignment: CDR1 GTSNPN and CDR2 SVGIG (reference sequence). The CDR3 covers 12 residues. The CDR3 loop reads CAWSTGHYGYTF. The CDR3 DNA reads TGTGCCTGGAGTACCGGTCATTATGGCTACACCTTC.

The J gene is TRBJ2-3, the V gene TRBV4-1; 13 bases are a match to TRBD2. V lost 4 bases to trimming and J lost 5 bases; unmatched junction nucleotides: 9. From germline, CDR1 is MGHRA and CDR2 YSYEKL. The CDR3 has 17 amino acids. The CDR3 spells CASSLGLAGSKGDTQYF. CDR3 DNA sequence: TGCGCCAGCAGCCTGGGACTAGCGGGGTCAAAGGGAGATACGCAGTATTTT.

V usage is TRBV11-2 and J usage is TRBJ2-1, with 10 bases that match TRBD2. The CDR3 totals 19 residues. V lost 0 bases and J lost 5; bases outside the gene matches: 13. Germline V CDR1 and CDR2: SGHAT, FQNNGV. The CDR3 spells CASSLDRLASGSWDNEQFF. As DNA, the CDR3 is TGTGCCAGCAGCTTAGATCGTCTGGCTAGCGGGAGTTGGGACAATGAGCAGTTCTTC.

The chain links TRBV27 to TRBJ1-3; TRBD1 might be the D (5 bases). The CDR3 sequence is 16 residues long. Trimming cost V 4 bases and J 4 bases, with 17 bases left between them. Germline CDR1 reads MNHEY; CDR2 reads SMNVEV (reference sequence). CDR3 amino acids: CASSSDLGRGGNTIYF. The CDR3 DNA reads TGTGCCAGCAGTTCAGACCTTGGCCGGGGGGGAAACACCATATATTTT.

CDR3 residues: CASSPGLAALETQYF. In DNA, the CDR3 is TGTGCCAGCAGCCCGGGACTAGCGGCGCTGGAGACCCAGTACTTC. The chain employs TRBV11-3 and TRBJ2-7; TRBD2 matches 11 bases. The J call may be in error: the DNA end matches TRBJ2-5 better. The CDR3 length is 15 residues. Germline V lookup: CDR1 SGHNT, CDR2 YENEEA.

The rearrangement links TRBV10-3 to TRBJ2-3, with 9 nucleotides matching TRBD2. Trimming took 7 bases from V and 1 from J; bases not matched to a gene: 18. The CDR3 sequence is 19 residues long. The germline V gene has CDR1 ENHRY and CDR2 SYGVKD. CDR3 in amino acids: CAINAKWLAGRDGTDTQYF. The DNA for the CDR3 is TGTGCCATCAATGCTAAGTGGCTAGCGGGGCGAGACGGCACAGATACGCAGTATTTT.

The J gene is TRBJ1-5, the V gene TRBV18; D unclear. Germline CDR1 KGHSH, CDR2 LQKENI. CDR3 length equals 15 residues. Trimming removed 2 bases from V and 5 bases from J, with 13 bases in between. The CDR3 spells CASSPSSGVDQPQHF. CDR3 DNA: TGTGCCAGCTCACCAAGTTCCGGGGTTGATCAGCCCCAGCATTTT.

This rearrangement joins TRBV5-6 to TRBJ2-1; a weak D match, TRBD2 (5 bases). V lost 0 bases and J 1 base, leaving 11 bases between the germline ends. Germline lookup yields CDR1 SGHDT and CDR2 YYEEEE. The CDR3 extends over 16 amino acids. This CDR3 is CASSLGGHGSYNEQFF. Here the CDR3 DNA reads TGTGCCAGCAGCTTGGGAGGGCATGGGTCCTACAATGAGCAGTTCTTC.

J is TRBJ2-4 and V is TRBV6-5, with TRBD1 as a possible D gene (5 bases). V was trimmed by 4 bases and J by 2 bases, leaving 9 bases between them. CDR3 length: 14 amino acids. The V gene's germline CDR1 is MNHEY and CDR2 SVGAGI. CDR3 sequence (DNA): TGTGCCAGCAGTTTCCCGGACACCAAAAACATTCAGTACTTC. Translating it yields CASSFPDTKNIQYF.